The 5 T cell receptor beta chains below all came from one sample that was sequenced in a study of T cell responses to AZD1222 COVID-19 vaccine (dated by TCRdb to about 2021). What the time point label conveys for this sample: baseline before first vaccination. According to the study, the label for this sample's treatment or condition signals: meningococcal conjugate vaccine given as trial control. The library was produced with the immunoSEQ multiplex PCR assay. TCRdb mirrors the immuneACCESS table, restricted to in-frame sequences. Some clones are absent from its copies; in checked studies, under half trace to an unresolved V gene, and the reason for the others is unknown. The sample yields about 120,000 clones; approximately 83% were counted once. In total, the top ten clones hold roughly 4% of the sample. The starting material was peripheral blood, obtained on day 0 of MenACWY control vaccination. The origin of the receptors is an adult in good health.

The genes are TRBV7-2 and TRBJ2-3; D gene ambiguous. The germline V gene encodes CDR1 SGHTA and CDR2 FQGNSA. The CDR3 consists of 13 residues. The germline V and J ends were trimmed by 4 bases and 2 bases, with 7 bases remaining between them. CDR3 region: CASSSQVTDTQYF. Here the CDR3 DNA reads TGTGCCAGCAGCTCGCAAGTCACAGATACGCAGTATTTT.

The chain links TRBV4-2 to TRBJ2-7, with 13 bases that match TRBD2. Germline CDR1 is LGHNA and CDR2 is YNFKEQ. V lost 0 bases, J lost 5 bases, and 10 bases stayed unmatched. This CDR3 spans 18 amino acids. The CDR3 is CASSQDPLAGGYSDEQYF. The CDR3 DNA sequence: TGTGCCAGCAGCCAAGATCCACTAGCGGGGGGGTATTCAGACGAGCAGTACTTC.

The rearrangement joins TRBV7-3 to TRBJ2-2; the match to TRBD2 covers 13 bases. V shed 5 bases and J 7 bases; nucleotides not matched to a gene: 7. CDR1 and CDR2 from the germline V gene are SGHTA and FQGTGA. The CDR3 has 16 residues. CDR3 protein: CASSPGTSGVSGELFF. In DNA, the CDR3 is TGTGCCAGCAGCCCAGGGACTAGCGGGGTGAGCGGGGAGCTGTTTTTT.

This clone appeared a single time. The V gene is TRBV5-1, the J gene TRBJ1-6, with 10 positions matching TRBD1. The CDR3 consists of 15 residues. Germline-derived CDR1 and CDR2 are SGHRS and YFSETQ. With 1 base clipped from V and 8 bases from J, the junction kept 3 bases outside the gene matches. The CDR3 protein is CASSLRTGGDSPLHF. The CDR3 region has the DNA TGCGCCAGCAGCTTGAGGACAGGGGGAGATTCACCCCTCCACTTT.

The rearrangement joins TRBV4-1 to TRBJ2-2; TRBD2 agrees at 8 bases. The CDR3 runs to 19 residues. The trim removed 0 bases at V and 4 bases at J, leaving 13 bases unmatched. CDR1 MGHRA and CDR2 YSYEKL come from the germline V gene. The CDR3 DNA is TGCGCCAGCAGCCAAGATTTAGGTGGGCGGGGGGTAAGCACCGGGGAGCTGTTTTTT. Its translation: CASSQDLGGRGVSTGELFF.